A selection of T cell receptor beta chains follows, all from one sample in a study of blood T cells in healthy people across ages. TCRdb re-called the 5' RACE reads through MiXCR, storing one row per CDR3 protein. The sample lists about 970,000 distinct CDR3 sequences, about 51% occurring once. Source material: blood. Every receptor here comes from a woman aged 60-75 years in good health. Each CDR3 is given with its conserved first and last residue. The D gene is left open where the match is weak. Where a row states a size, it is once, few, many or the class of an expanded clone; other rows omit it.

>-|TRBJ2-7|-|TRBV4-1
CASSQARDGEYEQYF
TGCGCCAGCAGCCAAGCAAGGGACGGAGAATACGAGCAGTACTTC
>-|TRBJ1-1|-|TRBV25-1
CASSGGGVEAFF
TGTGCCAGCAGTGGAGGGGGGGTTGAAGCTTTCTTT
>few|TRBJ2-7|-|TRBV28
CASSSGQYEQYF
TGTGCCAGCAGTTCCGGACAGTACGAGCAGTACTTC
>-|TRBJ2-4|-|TRBV19
CASSIGELSAKNIQYF
TGTGCCAGTAGTATAGGGGAGCTTAGCGCCAAAAACATTCAGTACTTC
>-|TRBJ2-7|-|TRBV6-5
CASSYSINAGAKGYEQYF
TGTGCCAGCAGTTACTCGATTAACGCGGGGGCAAAGGGGTACGAGCAGTACTTC
>-|TRBJ2-4|TRBD1|TRBV20-1
CSASYGGTGVNIQYF
TGCAGTGCTAGTTATGGAGGAACAGGGGTAAACATTCAGTACTTC
>-|TRBJ2-6|TRBD1|TRBV5-6
CASSPFQGAKFPGANVLTF
TGTGCCAGCAGTCCGTTTCAGGGGGCGAAGTTTCCTGGGGCCAACGTCCTGACTTTC
>-|TRBJ2-7|TRBD2|TRBV29-1
CSVGGGTSAREQYF
TGCAGCGTTGGAGGGGGGACTAGCGCTCGCGAGCAGTACTTC
>-|TRBJ2-7|-|TRBV3-1
CASSQDDGYEQYF
TGTGCCAGCAGCCAAGATGACGGGTACGAGCAGTACTTC
>-|TRBJ2-3|-|TRBV18
CASSPERGSSNSDTQYF
TGTGCCAGCTCACCAGAGAGGGGTAGTTCGAATTCAGATACGCAGTATTTT
>-|TRBJ1-1|-|TRBV7-2
CASSLQGIDTEAFF
TGTGCCAGCAGTCTTCAGGGAATAGACACTGAAGCTTTCTTT
>-|TRBJ2-1|-|TRBV27
CASSKQGYNEQFF
TGTGCCAGCAGTAAACAGGGATACAATGAGCAGTTCTTC
>-|TRBJ2-5|-|TRBV21-1
CASSKAGLQETQYF
TGTGCCAGCAGCAAAGCCGGGTTACAAGAGACCCAGTACTTC
>-|TRBJ2-5|TRBD1|TRBV20-1
CSAYRGAYNEQYF
TGCAGTGCTTACAGGGGAGCCTACAATGAGCAGTACTTC
>few|TRBJ1-5|TRBD1|TRBV28
CASSRGTEHNQPQHF
TGTGCCAGCAGTCGAGGGACAGAACATAATCAGCCCCAGCATTTT
>-|TRBJ2-7|-|TRBV7-9
CASSSYPTDRRSMPYEQYF
TGTGCCAGCAGCTCGTACCCCACGGATCGTCGGTCTATGCCCTACGAGCAGTACTTC
>-|TRBJ1-6|-|TRBV20-1
CSAEGVPNSPLHF
TGCAGTGCCGAGGGAGTCCCAAATTCACCCCTCCACTTT
>-|TRBJ1-4|TRBD1|TRBV29-1
CSVRTGNEKLFF
TGCAGCGTTCGGACAGGGAATGAAAAACTGTTTTTT
>few|TRBJ2-6|-|TRBV3-1
CASSPLPDPGANVLTF
TGTGCCAGCAGCCCCCTGCCCGACCCTGGGGCCAACGTCCTGACTTTC
>-|TRBJ2-1|-|TRBV5-1
CASSPSPTSYNEQFF
TGCGCCAGCAGCCCAAGCCCTACCTCCTACAATGAGCAGTTCTTC
>-|TRBJ2-5|-|TRBV20-1
CSVSSSQETQYF
TGCAGTGTTTCTAGCTCCCAAGAGACCCAGTACTTC
>-|TRBJ2-1|-|TRBV5-5
CASSLDRNSYKEQFF
TGTGCCAGCAGCTTGGACAGGAACTCCTACAAGGAGCAGTTCTTC
>few|TRBJ2-3|TRBD1|TRBV4-1
CASSQGPQGSVTDTQYF
TGCGCCAGCAGCCAAGGCCCACAGGGGTCCGTCACAGATACGCAGTATTTT
>few|TRBJ1-4|-|TRBV7-2
CASRAVAQINEKLFF
TGTGCCAGCCGGGCCGTCGCCCAGATAAATGAAAAACTGTTTTTT
>-|TRBJ1-4|-|TRBV7-8
CASSAPGVAEKLFF
TGTGCCAGCAGCGCCCCGGGAGTAGCCGAAAAACTGTTTTTT
>-|TRBJ2-7|TRBD1|TRBV6-1
CASSEVGDRGLYEQYF
TGTGCCAGCAGTGAAGTTGGGGACAGGGGACTCTACGAGCAGTACTTC
>once|TRBJ2-2|TRBD2|TRBV9
CASSVSLAGNTGELFF
TGTGCCAGCAGCGTCAGTCTAGCGGGAAACACCGGGGAGCTGTTTTTT
>few|TRBJ2-7|-|TRBV18
CASSRLPADYEQYF
TGTGCCAGCTCACGCCTACCAGCGGACTACGAGCAGTACTTC
>-|TRBJ2-5|-|TRBV10-3
CAISKDRNQETQYF
TGTGCCATCAGTAAGGACAGAAACCAAGAGACCCAGTACTTC
>once|TRBJ2-3|-|TRBV12-3/TRBV12-4
CASSPEGVSTDTQYF
TGTGCCAGCAGCCCCGAGGGAGTGAGCACAGATACGCAGTATTTT
>-|TRBJ2-7|TRBD1|TRBV18
CASSPTTIDRVEQYF
TGTGCCAGCTCACCGACAACTATCGACAGGGTTGAGCAGTACTTC
>few|TRBJ2-3|TRBD2|TRBV29-1
CSVERIGRATDTQYF
TGCAGCGTTGAACGGATCGGGAGGGCAACAGATACGCAGTATTTT
>-|TRBJ1-2|-|TRBV5-1
CASSAEIWGFKGYTF
TGCGCCAGCAGCGCGGAGATTTGGGGGTTTAAGGGCTACACCTTC
>-|TRBJ2-7|-|TRBV28
CASRVRGNPSYEQYF
TGTGCCAGCAGGGTTCGGGGCAACCCCTCCTACGAGCAGTACTTC
>many|TRBJ1-4|-|TRBV10-3
CAISGPDGHEKLFF
TGTGCCATCAGTGGGCCGGACGGACATGAAAAACTGTTTTTT
>-|TRBJ2-5|-|TRBV12-3/TRBV12-4
CASSPVAQGAQYF
TGTGCCAGCAGCCCAGTAGCCCAAGGGGCCCAGTACTTC